The 32 T cell receptor beta chains below all came from one sample that was sequenced in a study of radiotherapy plus CTLA-4 blockade in lung cancer. Assay used: immunoSEQ multiplex PCR; TCRdb lists only in-frame clones, some missing. The sample yields about 72,000 clones, about 83% seen once. This sample comprised peripheral blood, obtained from a patient treated with radiotherapy plus ipilimumab. These receptors were obtained from a human donor with non-small cell lung cancer who had a partial response to radiotherapy plus ipilimumab.

The chain recombines TRBV5-6 with TRBJ1-4; 7 bases are a match to TRBD1. V was pared by 4 bases and J by 4 bases, with 7 bases of the junction left unmatched. CDR1 SGHDT and CDR2 YYEEEE come from the germline V gene. The CDR3 loop spans 15 amino acids. The CDR3 nucleotides read TGTGCCAGCAGCCTACAGGGGACCCTTAATGAAAAACTGTTTTTT. Residues: CASSLQGTLNEKLFF. The full variable domain, completed using reference TRBV5-6 and TRBJ1-4, is DAGVTQSPTHLIKTRGQQVTLRCSPKSGHDTVSWYQQALGQGPQFIFQYYEEEERQRGNFPDRFSGHQFPNYSSELNVNALLLGDSALYLCASSLQGTLNEKLFFGSGTQLSVL.

This clone has just a few counts. The V gene is TRBV5-1, the J gene TRBJ2-5; 12 bases agree with TRBD1. Germline CDR1 SGHRS, CDR2 YFSETQ. Trimming removed 0 bases from V and 6 bases from J; junction bases left unmatched: 12. CDR3 length: 18 residues. Written as DNA, the CDR3 is TGCGCCAGCAGCTTGGTAGGGACAGGGGGCGCCCATGGAAAGACCCAGTACTTC. Translation: CASSLVGTGGAHGKTQYF.

The CDR3 DNA is TGCGCCAGCAGCGGGAGGGGAGGGCTAGCGGGACGCTCCTACAATGAGCAGTTCTTC. It translates to CASSGRGGLAGRSYNEQFF. The genes are TRBV5-1 and TRBJ2-1; 9 bases match TRBD2. V gave up 4 bases and J gave up 0 bases; unmatched junction bases: 14. Germline V gene sequence: CDR1 SGHRS, CDR2 YFSETQ. CDR3 length: 19 amino acids.

The V gene is TRBV5-1, the J gene TRBJ1-1; the match to TRBD1 covers 7 bases. The CDR3 totals 15 residues. V shed 4 bases and J 0 bases; nucleotides not matched to a gene: 6. Germline loops: CDR1 SGHRS, CDR2 YFSETQ. CDR3 amino acids: CASSTRQGMNTEAFF. CDR3 nucleotide sequence: TGCGCCAGCAGCACCCGACAGGGCATGAACACTGAAGCTTTCTTT.

The CDR3 region is CASTPNPVGTNRAFF. CDR3 nucleotides: TGTGCCAGCACACCCAATCCAGTTGGAACTAATAGGGCTTTCTTT. The chain carries TRBV28 and TRBJ1-1; no clear D. The CDR3 has 15 residues. From germline, CDR1 is MDHEN and CDR2 SYDVKM. Deletions cut 7 bases from V and 11 bases from J, with 26 bases between.

The chain combines TRBV27 with TRBJ1-2; 7 bases fit TRBD1. Germline-derived CDR1 and CDR2 are MNHEY and SMNVEV (reference sequence). This CDR3 is built from 14 residues. Losses at the gene ends were 4 bases for V and 4 bases for J; bases not matched to a gene: 6. The DNA for the CDR3 is TGTGCCAGCAGTTCACAGGGGTTTTCCTATGGCTACACCTTC. Amino acids: CASSSQGFSYGYTF.

This chain joins TRBV5-6 and TRBJ1-3; no clear D gene. This CDR3 spans 16 amino acids. V was cut by 6 bases and J by 3 bases, with 19 bases left in between. Looked up from germline, CDR1 is SGHDT and CDR2 is YYEEEE. CDR3 nucleotides: TGTGCCAGCACCCAACTAAAGCTGGGTTTTGGAAACACCATATATTTT. Its translation: CASTQLKLGFGNTIYF.

The chain has TRBV7-8 and TRBJ1-5; 7 bases are a match to TRBD1. Losses at the gene ends were 4 bases for V and 11 bases for J; bases not matched to a gene: 11. Germline assignment: CDR1 SGHVS and CDR2 FQNEAQ. The CDR3 totals 14 residues. The CDR3 DNA reads TGTGCCAGCAGCTCCACAGGGGCCCCAATGGCCCAGCATTTT. Its protein product is CASSSTGAPMAQHF.

This chain links TRBV21-1 with TRBJ1-4. TRBV21-1 is labeled a pseudogene. The CDR3 consists of 17 residues. The CDR3 DNA sequence: TGTGCCAGCAGCAAAGGGGGGGAATACGAGAGGAGTGAAAAACTGTTTTTT. Amino acids: CASSKGGEYERSEKLFF.

The chain links TRBV19 to TRBJ2-1; D not resolved. The V end was cut by 5 bases, the J end by 1 base, with 12 bases between. The CDR3 length is 15 residues. Germline CDR1 is LNHDA and CDR2 is SQIVND (reference sequence). This CDR3 reads CASSSPRRSYNEQFF. DNA for the CDR3: TGTGCCAGTAGTTCACCTCGCCGGTCCTACAATGAGCAGTTCTTC.

V and J are TRBV7-8 and TRBJ2-1; no firm D call. Germline CDR1 reads SGHVS; CDR2 reads FQNEAQ. The CDR3 contains 13 residues. The V end lost 5 bases, the J end lost 6 bases, and 11 bases lay between the germline ends. The CDR3 sequence: CASSPRIGNEQFF. CDR3 coding DNA: TGTGCCAGCAGCCCCAGGATTGGCAATGAGCAGTTCTTC.

The gene calls are TRBV27 and TRBJ2-1; weak D call: TRBD2 (6 bases). CDR3 length: 13 amino acids. Germline V lookup: CDR1 MNHEY, CDR2 SMNVEV (reference sequence). With 4 bases removed from V and 4 bases from J, the gap between germline ends came to 8 bases. The CDR3 protein is CASSWGVYNEQFF. As DNA, the CDR3 is TGTGCCAGCAGTTGGGGGGTGTACAATGAGCAGTTCTTC.

With respect to this clone: Other DNA sequences in this sample translate to the same CDR3. This chain's CDR3 is CASSFRELNYEQYF. In DNA form, the CDR3 reads TGTGCCAGCAGTTTTCGGGAGTTGAACTATGAGCAGTACTTC. The J gene is TRBJ2-7, the V gene TRBV27; perhaps TRBD2 as D (6 bases). From germline, CDR1 is MNHEY and CDR2 SMNVEV (reference sequence). The CDR3 covers 14 residues. Trimming pared 3 bases from V and 7 bases from J, leaving 16 bases between.

The chain links TRBV5-1 to TRBJ2-3; 10 bases align to TRBD2. This CDR3 region has 15 residues. The germline gives CDR1 SGHRS, CDR2 YFSETQ. J lost 3 bases, V lost 3 bases, and 4 bases had no gene match. The CDR3 nucleotides are TGCGCCAGCAGCTCTAGCGGGAGTGAGACAGATACGCAGTATTTT. Residues: CASSSSGSETDTQYF.

The rearrangement uses TRBV6-5 and TRBJ2-7, with 8 bases lining up with TRBD2. The germline gives CDR1 MNHEY, CDR2 SVGAGI. The junction had 7 bases not matched to a gene; V was cut back by 7 bases and J by 2 bases. The CDR3 contains 14 residues. The DNA of the CDR3 is TGTGCCAGCACACGAACTAGCGGACCCTACGAGCAGTACTTC. Translated, it gives CASTRTSGPYEQYF.

This clone came up once. CDR3 in DNA: TGTGCCAGTAGTGGGAGCTCTGGGGCCAACGTCCTGACTTTC. This sequence encodes CASSGSSGANVLTF. The chain carries TRBV19 and TRBJ2-6; TRBD2 might be the D (5 bases). This CDR3 has 14 residues. Trimming removed 5 bases from V and 0 bases from J, with 5 bases in between. Germline V gene lookup returns CDR1 LNHDA and CDR2 SQIVND (reference sequence).

There are a few counts of this clone. The V and J genes are TRBV19 and TRBJ2-1; 15 nucleotides line up with TRBD2. The CDR3 loop spans 17 amino acids. Germline trimming cut 5 bases from V and 7 bases from J; bases unmatched to any gene: 9. Germline assignment: CDR1 LNHDA and CDR2 SQIVND (reference sequence). The CDR3 nucleotides read TGTGCCAGTAGTCTGTCCGGGACTAGCGGGAGGAGGAATGAGCAGTTCTTC. Its protein is CASSLSGTSGRRNEQFF.

The genes are TRBV29-1 and TRBJ2-3; tentatively, D is TRBD2 (5 bases). Trimming shortened V by 7 bases and J by 1 base, and 15 bases separated the two germline ends. The CDR3 spans 14 residues. The germline V gene has CDR1 SQVTM and CDR2 ANQGSEA. CDR3 residues: CSGNGLAGTDTQYF. The CDR3, as DNA: TGCAGCGGAAATGGACTGGCTGGCACAGATACGCAGTATTTT.

This chain connects TRBV6-6 to TRBJ2-7, with D tentatively TRBD2 (5 bases). The CDR3 has 14 amino acids. V was shortened by 2 bases and J by 1 base, with 9 bases between the two germline ends. The germline CDR1 and CDR2 sequences are MNHNY and SVGAGI (reference sequence). CDR3 DNA sequence: TGTGCCAGCAGTTACCCGGACTCTTCCTACGAGCAGTACTTC. It is translated as CASSYPDSSYEQYF.

V is TRBV9 and J is TRBJ1-3; D not resolved. CDR1 is SGDLS, CDR2 YYNGEE, per germline. Trimming removed 4 bases at V and 4 bases at J, with 18 bases between. CDR3 length equals 16 residues. The CDR3 sequence is CASSSHPGLTGNTIYF. The DNA for the CDR3 is TGTGCCAGCAGCTCCCACCCGGGATTAACAGGAAACACCATATATTTT.

This rearrangement joins TRBV11-2 to TRBJ2-5; 8 bases fit TRBD1. The CDR3 has 13 residues. The junction had 4 bases not matched to a gene; V was cut back by 5 bases and J by 5 bases. The V gene's germline CDR1 is SGHAT and CDR2 FQNNGV. Written as DNA, the CDR3 is TGTGCCAGCAGCCAGGGGGCTCAGGAGACCCAGTACTTC. This gives the protein CASSQGAQETQYF.

This chain links TRBV7-2 with TRBJ2-7; 10 nucleotides align to TRBD2. CDR1 SGHTA and CDR2 FQGNSA come from the germline V gene. The CDR3 contains 15 residues. V lost 5 bases, J lost 6 bases, and 10 bases stayed unmatched. The CDR3 coding sequence is TGTGCCAGCAGCCCTAAAGCGGGAGGGCCGGGCGAGCAGTACTTC. Residues: CASSPKAGGPGEQYF.

V and J are TRBV6-6 and TRBJ2-1; 9 nucleotides match TRBD2. The CDR3 runs to 16 residues. The J segment lost 7 bases and the V segment lost 6 bases, leaving 13 bases of the junction unmatched. Germline assignment: CDR1 MNHNY and CDR2 SVGAGI (reference sequence). CDR3 DNA: TGTGCCAGCAGCCACGGACGGGAGCGGGGGGCAAATGAGCAGTTCTTC. This codes for CASSHGRERGANEQFF.

The chain uses TRBV27 and TRBJ2-1, with a weak D call TRBD2 (6 bases). CDR1 and CDR2 (germline): MNHEY, SMNVEV (reference sequence). This CDR3 is built from 14 residues. V lost 2 bases and J 9 bases, leaving 14 bases between the germline ends. CDR3 protein: CASSLVAFGGEQFF. The CDR3 DNA sequence: TGTGCCAGCAGTTTAGTAGCGTTCGGGGGTGAGCAGTTCTTC.

V and J are TRBV29-1 and TRBJ2-3; 11 nucleotides line up with TRBD1. Per germline, CDR1 SQVTM and CDR2 ANQGSEA. The CDR3 extends over 18 amino acids. V was clipped by 3 bases and J by 0 bases; unmatched bases: 11. The CDR3 bases are TGCAGCGTTGACTGGACAGGGGGCGCCGTTCGTAGCACAGATACGCAGTATTTT. Translated: CSVDWTGGAVRSTDTQYF.

Written as DNA, the CDR3 is TGTGCCAGCAGCAGAGGAGGGGTGGACAGGGGGGACACTGAAGCTTTCTTT. Its protein is CASSRGGVDRGDTEAFF. This chain joins TRBV9 and TRBJ1-1; 10 nucleotides line up with TRBD1. From germline, CDR1 is SGDLS and CDR2 YYNGEE. The CDR3 runs to 17 residues. V was pared by 4 bases and J by 3 bases, with 12 bases of the junction left unmatched. Variable domain in full (rest from reference TRBV9 and TRBJ1-1): DSGVTQTPKHLITATGQRVTLRCSPRSGDLSVYWYQQSLDQGLQFLIQYYNGEERAKGNILERFSAQQFPDLHSELNLSSLELGDSALYFCASSRGGVDRGDTEAFFGQGTRLTVV.

The genes are TRBV7-2 and TRBJ2-7; TRBD1 matches 7 bases. Germline V gives CDR1 SGHTA, CDR2 FQGNSA. The CDR3 runs to 14 residues. J lost 7 bases, V lost 1 base, and 7 bases had no gene match. The chain's CDR3 is CASSLGQGQGEQYF. The DNA of the CDR3 is TGTGCCAGCAGCTTAGGACAGGGCCAGGGGGAGCAGTACTTC.

The genes are TRBV27 and TRBJ1-1, with a possible D match to TRBD1 (6 bases). Trimming pared 2 bases from V and 5 bases from J, leaving 12 bases between. Per germline, CDR1 MNHEY and CDR2 SMNVEV (reference sequence). CDR3 size: 14 residues. The CDR3: CASSLNTGRTEAFF. DNA for the CDR3: TGTGCCAGCAGTTTAAATACAGGGAGAACTGAAGCTTTCTTT.

Only one count was recorded for this clone. The V and J genes are TRBV30 and TRBJ2-3; D ambiguous. This CDR3 region has 14 residues. The germline V gene has CDR1 GTSNPN and CDR2 SVGIG (reference sequence). V lost 1 base, J lost 7 bases, and 15 bases lay in between. DNA for the CDR3: TGTGCCTGGAGTGAACCGATAATTACATATACGCAGTATTTT. It encodes CAWSEPIITYTQYF.

The chain recombines TRBV28 with TRBJ2-1; D gene ambiguous. Trimming took off 8 bases at V and 4 bases at J, with 9 bases between the two ends. This CDR3 is 12 amino acids long. Germline V gene data show CDR1 as MDHEN and CDR2 as SYDVKM. The CDR3 DNA is TGTGCCAGCTCCCTCCTATACAATGAGCAGTTCTTC. Protein: CASSLLYNEQFF.

The genes are TRBV28 and TRBJ1-4; a weak D match, TRBD1 (5 bases). V dropped 2 bases and J dropped 2 bases, with 12 bases sitting between them. The length of the CDR3 is 16 residues. In germline, CDR1 is MDHEN, CDR2 SYDVKM. CDR3 protein: CASSLQGAGTNEKLFF. DNA for the CDR3: TGTGCCAGCAGTTTACAAGGGGCAGGGACTAATGAAAAACTGTTTTTT.

The rearrangement links TRBV7-2 to TRBJ1-1, with 9 bases lining up with TRBD1. CDR1 is SGHTA, CDR2 FQGNSA, per germline. Trimming cost V 1 base and J 5 bases; bases outside gene matches: 5. This CDR3 spans 15 amino acids. The CDR3 reads CASSLVTGGGTEAFF. CDR3 bases: TGTGCCAGCAGCTTAGTGACAGGGGGTGGTACTGAAGCTTTCTTT.